This entry describes one T cell receptor (beta chain). What it binds is unknown. This sample was included in a study of OX40 agonist ivuxolimab in advanced cancers. Study background: The dose-escalation cohort had hepatocellular carcinoma, melanoma, renal cell or head and neck cancer. Findings and limits, study-wide: Patients with a partial response at 0.1-3.0 mg/kg had among the lowest clonal expansion. The antigen specificity of the peripheral T cells (those that were expanded) was not determined.

Sequenced by immunoSEQ multiplex PCR; TCRdb stores in-frame clones only, minus some. The table lists about 97,000 clones, roughly nine tenths of them singletons. CDR1 and CDR2 from the germline V gene are MNHNY and SVGAGI (reference sequence). The CDR3 contains 15 residues. The V gene lost 2 bases and the J gene lost 7 bases, with 17 bases spanning the gap. The receptor's source is an adult with an advanced solid tumor such as melanoma, head and neck, liver or kidney cancer. V and J are TRBV6-6 and TRBJ2-5; perhaps TRBD2 as D (5 bases). The specimen was CD4+ or CD8+ T cells sorted from blood, collected in a trial of the OX40 agonist ivuxolimab. CDR3 coding DNA: TGTGCCAGCAGTTACCCTACGGGCCCCGGAGGGACCCAGTACTTC. Amino acid sequence: CASSYPTGPGGTQYF.